These T cell receptor beta chains were read from a single sample in a study of T cell responses to AZD1222 COVID-19 vaccine. Some clones are missing from TCRdb's copy, which holds only in-frame ones; the method was immunoSEQ multiplex PCR. The data show approximately 100,000 clones, more than 75% seen once. The sample here was peripheral blood, taken 28 days after the second AZD1222 dose. The source is an adult who received the AZD1222 COVID-19 vaccine. Each CDR3 is given with its conserved first and last residue. Fields, in order: V gene, D gene, J gene, clone size, CDR3 protein. D genes are given only for firm matches. Some rows have no size entry. The others give once, few or many, or a class for an expanded clone.

v_gene: TRBV18; d_gene: NA; j_gene: TRBJ1-1; abundance: few; CDR3aa: CASSPEMDGNTEAFF
v_gene: TRBV5-4; d_gene: NA; j_gene: TRBJ1-1; abundance: NA; CDR3aa: CASSLVGTPVEAFF
v_gene: TRBV5-5; d_gene: NA; j_gene: TRBJ1-2; abundance: NA; CDR3aa: CASRVGPTLDYGYTF
v_gene: TRBV5-1; d_gene: TRBD2; j_gene: TRBJ2-2; abundance: many; CDR3aa: CASSLASGLAGVHGELFF
v_gene: TRBV9; d_gene: NA; j_gene: TRBJ2-1; abundance: NA; CDR3aa: CASSVSLVGESSYNEQFF
v_gene: TRBV30; d_gene: NA; j_gene: TRBJ2-5; abundance: NA; CDR3aa: CAWSVGTAAPEETQYF
v_gene: TRBV7-9; d_gene: NA; j_gene: TRBJ1-1; abundance: NA; CDR3aa: CASSLVLENTEAFF
v_gene: TRBV29-1; d_gene: TRBD2; j_gene: TRBJ2-7; abundance: NA; CDR3aa: CSVELRLAGFYEQYF
v_gene: TRBV18; d_gene: NA; j_gene: TRBJ2-7; abundance: NA; CDR3aa: CASSPSISYEQYF
v_gene: TRBV4-3; d_gene: TRBD1; j_gene: TRBJ2-6; abundance: NA; CDR3aa: CASSAQIAGQGYSGANVLTF
v_gene: TRBV30; d_gene: TRBD1; j_gene: TRBJ1-2; abundance: NA; CDR3aa: CAWSEAGQANGYTF
v_gene: TRBV6-2/TRBV6-3; d_gene: NA; j_gene: TRBJ1-5; abundance: NA; CDR3aa: CASSDSETGQPQHF
v_gene: TRBV6-5; d_gene: NA; j_gene: TRBJ1-1; abundance: NA; CDR3aa: CASSYGGNTEAFF
v_gene: TRBV19; d_gene: NA; j_gene: TRBJ2-4; abundance: NA; CDR3aa: CASSKGLLAKNIQYF
v_gene: TRBV14; d_gene: TRBD1; j_gene: TRBJ1-6; abundance: NA; CDR3aa: CASSDRVSAYSPLHF
v_gene: TRBV18; d_gene: TRBD2; j_gene: TRBJ2-7; abundance: NA; CDR3aa: CASSPGGVEQYF
v_gene: TRBV30; d_gene: NA; j_gene: TRBJ2-3; abundance: NA; CDR3aa: CAWSWGASTDTQYF
v_gene: TRBV27; d_gene: NA; j_gene: TRBJ1-2; abundance: NA; CDR3aa: CASSLGQGVYGYTF
v_gene: TRBV10-3; d_gene: TRBD1; j_gene: TRBJ1-4; abundance: NA; CDR3aa: CATRNGDRGFNEKLFF
v_gene: TRBV3-1/TRBV3-2; d_gene: NA; j_gene: TRBJ1-2; abundance: NA; CDR3aa: CASSTARGGYTF
v_gene: TRBV7-9; d_gene: NA; j_gene: TRBJ2-5; abundance: NA; CDR3aa: CASSLEGSFETQYF
v_gene: TRBV30; d_gene: NA; j_gene: TRBJ2-3; abundance: NA; CDR3aa: CAWSVLGGLGTDTQYF